What follows are 16 T cell receptor beta chains derived from one specimen sequenced in a study of response to subunit inactivated influenza vaccine. TCRdb analysed the RT-PCR reads with MiXCR anew, one entry per CDR3 protein. The table lists about half a million distinct CDR3 sequences, around 25% of them singletons. Sequenced here: CD4+ T cells sorted from PBMCs, sampled around 5 days after vaccination. These receptor sequences come from a man over 45 who received an inactivated influenza vaccine.

This clonotype was seen a few times. This chain joins TRBV12-3 or TRBV12-4 and TRBJ2-1, with D tentatively TRBD1 (6 bases). The CDR3 spans 13 residues. V gave up 6 bases and J gave up 4 bases, with 10 bases separating them. CDR3 residues: CASRPTGYNEQFF. Here the CDR3 DNA reads TGTGCCAGCAGACCGACAGGATACAATGAGCAGTTCTTC.

The rearrangement uses TRBV20-1 and TRBJ2-1, with a weak D call TRBD2 (6 bases). V dropped 4 bases and J dropped 5 bases, with 12 bases sitting between them. The length of the CDR3 is 13 residues. Germline V gene data show CDR1 as DFQATT and CDR2 as SNEGSKA (reference sequence). CDR3 loop: CSANRLVNNEQFF. Written as DNA, the CDR3 is TGCAGTGCTAATCGACTAGTTAACAATGAGCAGTTCTTC.

This chain links TRBV20-1 with TRBJ2-7; perhaps TRBD2 as D (6 bases). V shed 1 base and J shed 2 bases, with 12 bases lying between them. This CDR3 is 14 amino acids long. Germline assignment: CDR1 DFQATT and CDR2 SNEGSKA (reference sequence). This chain's CDR3 is CSARVRDSAYEQYF. The CDR3 DNA reads TGCAGTGCTAGAGTACGGGACTCGGCCTACGAGCAGTACTTC.

V and J are TRBV24-1 and TRBJ2-5; the D is unclear. The CDR3 totals 11 residues. Trimming stripped 4 bases from V and 10 bases from J, with 9 bases between. Germline CDR1 and CDR2: KGHDR and SFDVKD. The CDR3 bases are TGTGCCACCAGTGAGGGGAATGACCAGTACTTC. Its translation: CATSEGNDQYF.

The chain employs TRBV6-1 and TRBJ1-1; tentative D call: TRBD1 (6 bases). Germline loops: CDR1 MNHNS, CDR2 SASEGT. The CDR3 length is 13 residues. The V end was cut by 5 bases, the J end by 5 bases, with 12 bases between. The CDR3 nucleotides read TGTGCCAGCAGTAAACAGGGTTGGACTGAAGCTTTCTTT. Translated, it gives CASSKQGWTEAFF.

DNA of the CDR3: TGCGCCAGCAGCTTCGGCGGGAGGGACACAGATACGCAGTATTTT. Translation: CASSFGGRDTDTQYF. V is TRBV5-1 and J is TRBJ2-3, with TRBD2 identical over 9 bases. This CDR3 comprises 15 residues. Trimming removed 2 bases from V and 2 bases from J; junction bases left unmatched: 3. Germline assignment: CDR1 SGHRS and CDR2 YFSETQ.

The chain employs TRBV4-3 and TRBJ2-2; D tentatively reads TRBD1 or TRBD2 (5 bases each). The germline CDR1 and CDR2 sequences are LGHNA and YSLEER. The CDR3 runs 15 residues. V lost 4 bases, J lost 6 bases, and 15 bases lay in between. The CDR3 nucleotides read TGCGCCAGCAGCCGGGGGAGCGTTGGCCCCGGGGAGCTGTTTTTT. It yields the protein CASSRGSVGPGELFF.

This clonotype is labeled medium-sized (0.01 to 0.1%). The chain recombines TRBV12-3 or TRBV12-4 with TRBJ1-5; the D is unclear. V dropped 2 bases and J dropped 0 bases, with 26 bases sitting between them. This CDR3 region has 21 residues. The CDR3 DNA reads TGTGCCAGCAGTTTAACGCTCCGTGTAGGCTTGCGGCAGGATAGCAATCAGCCCCAGCATTTT. Encoded protein: CASSLTLRVGLRQDSNQPQHF.

This chain uses TRBV6-1 with TRBJ2-3, with a possible D match to TRBD1 (6 bases). Trimming cost V 4 bases and J 1 base, with 12 bases left between them. Germline CDR1 and CDR2: MNHNS and SASEGT. The CDR3 is 15 amino acids. CDR3 loop: CASSVTGLRTDTQYF. The DNA for the CDR3 is TGTGCCAGCAGTGTCACAGGGTTACGCACAGATACGCAGTATTTT.

This clonotype was observed a few times. The rearrangement links TRBV5-1 to TRBJ1-2, with TRBD1 identical over 7 bases. After removal of 0 bases from V and 8 bases from J, the junction contained 7 bases not matched to a gene. The CDR3 totals 14 residues. Germline CDR1 reads SGHRS; CDR2 reads YFSETQ. The CDR3 protein is CASSLGEGARGYTF. The CDR3 DNA reads as TGCGCCAGCAGCTTGGGAGAGGGGGCCAGAGGCTACACCTTC.

The table lists this clonotype with a few counts. The gene calls are TRBV7-2 and TRBJ2-5; D not certain. CDR1 and CDR2 (germline): SGHTA, FQGNSA. The CDR3 contains 13 residues. The ends were cut back, 0 bases at V and 3 bases at J, with 5 bases in the middle. The CDR3 spells CASSLAIEETQYF. DNA for the CDR3: TGTGCCAGCAGCTTAGCGATTGAAGAGACCCAGTACTTC.

The V and J genes are TRBV10-1 and TRBJ2-2; 8 bases line up with TRBD2. There are 15 residues in the CDR3. V was pared by 5 bases and J by 6 bases, with 8 bases of the junction left unmatched. Germline V gene data show CDR1 as WNHNN and CDR2 as SYGVQD (reference sequence). CDR3 amino acids: CASSSDGGAAGELFF. The CDR3, as DNA: TGCGCCAGCAGTTCCGACGGGGGGGCCGCCGGGGAGCTGTTTTTT.

The chain couples TRBV19 to TRBJ2-7, with 9 bases matching TRBD2. Trimming cost V 4 bases and J 4 bases; bases outside gene matches: 5. The CDR3 covers 14 residues. Germline CDR1 and CDR2: LNHDA and SQIVND (reference sequence). CDR3 sequence (DNA): TGTGCCAGTAGTAGGAGACTAGCGGATTACGAGCAGTACTTC. It yields the protein CASSRRLADYEQYF.

The table lists this clonotype with a few counts. The chain recombines TRBV6-1 with TRBJ1-6; no clear D gene. The CDR3 totals 16 residues. Per germline, CDR1 MNHNS and CDR2 SASEGT. V lost 6 bases and J lost 6, with 18 bases in between. This CDR3 is CASSPGSSHRNSPLHF. The CDR3 region has the DNA TGTGCCAGCAGCCCAGGCTCGTCCCATCGTAATTCACCCCTCCACTTT.

This clonotype was seen a few times. This chain connects TRBV7-9 to TRBJ1-2; D not certain. Per germline, CDR1 SEHNR and CDR2 FQNEAQ (reference sequence). V dropped 1 base and J dropped 4 bases, with 13 bases sitting between them. The CDR3 sequence is 15 residues long. The CDR3 is CASSLDSGRIYGYTF. As DNA, the CDR3 is TGTGCCAGCAGCTTAGACTCTGGACGGATCTATGGCTACACCTTC.

The chain carries TRBV27 and TRBJ2-5, with D unclear. The ends were cut back, 3 bases at V and 9 bases at J, with 14 bases in the middle. The CDR3 contains 13 residues. Germline V CDR1 and CDR2: MNHEY, SMNVEV (reference sequence). CDR3 bases: TGTGCCAGCAGTTTGTCAGTTCCGTTGGCCCAGTACTTC. Its translation is CASSLSVPLAQYF.